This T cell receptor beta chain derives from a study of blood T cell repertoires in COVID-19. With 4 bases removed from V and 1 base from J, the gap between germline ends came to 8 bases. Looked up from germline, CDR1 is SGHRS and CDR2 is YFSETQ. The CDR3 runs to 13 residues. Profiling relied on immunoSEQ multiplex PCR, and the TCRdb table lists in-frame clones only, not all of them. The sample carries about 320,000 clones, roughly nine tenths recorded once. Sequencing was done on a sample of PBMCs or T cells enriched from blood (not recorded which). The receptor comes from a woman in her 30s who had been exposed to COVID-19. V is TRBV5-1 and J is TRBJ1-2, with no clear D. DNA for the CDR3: TGCGCCAGCAGCAACGGGGTTAACTATGGCTACACCTTC. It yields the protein CASSNGVNYGYTF.